The rows below give T cell receptor beta chains drawn from one sample of a study of blood T cell repertoires in COVID-19. Sequenced by immunoSEQ multiplex PCR; TCRdb stores in-frame clones only, minus some. The sample shows about 250,000 clones, about four fifths of them seen only once. Sequencing used peripheral blood. These TCRs come from a person aged 65 to 79 with COVID-19, enrolled during active disease. Each CDR3 is given with its conserved first and last residue. The D gene is left open where the match is weak. Expanded clones get a size class; other rows say once, few or many, or leave the size out.

v_gene,abundance,j_gene,d_gene,CDR3aa,CDR3nt
TRBV2,-,TRBJ1-6,TRBD1,CASREWTGRNSPLHF,TGTGCCAGCAGGGAATGGACAGGGAGGAATTCACCCCTCCACTTT
TRBV5-4,-,TRBJ2-7,-,CASSLAGGRGNSYEQYF,TGTGCCAGCAGCTTGGCCGGGGGGCGGGGGAACTCCTACGAGCAGTACTTC
TRBV15,-,TRBJ2-1,-,CATSVLAGTPNEQFF,TGTGCCACCAGCGTACTCGCCGGGACTCCCAATGAGCAGTTCTTC
TRBV10-3,-,TRBJ2-7,TRBD1,CATQGGPPLYEQYF,TGTGCCACACAGGGGGGCCCCCCCCTTTACGAGCAGTACTTC
TRBV4-2,-,TRBJ1-2,-,CASSQDRGDGYTF,TGTGCCAGCAGCCAAGATCGGGGGGATGGCTACACCTTC
TRBV19,few,TRBJ1-5,TRBD1,CASKKTGGGFLQPQHF,TGTGCCAGTAAGAAAACAGGGGGCGGATTCCTCCAGCCCCAGCATTTT
TRBV9,-,TRBJ2-7,-,CASSARDLSYEQYF,TGTGCCAGCAGCGCCCGGGACTTATCCTACGAGCAGTACTTC
TRBV3-1/TRBV3-2,-,TRBJ2-7,-,CASSHRGASYEQYF,TGTGCCAGCAGCCATCGGGGGGCCAGTTACGAGCAGTACTTC
TRBV7-3,-,TRBJ2-7,TRBD1,CASSLGQGATYEQYF,TGTGCCAGCAGCTTAGGCCAGGGGGCCACCTACGAGCAGTACTTC
TRBV5-4,-,TRBJ2-2,TRBD1,CASSPGQRTTGELFF,TGTGCCAGCAGCCCGGGACAGAGGACGACCGGGGAGCTGTTTTTT
TRBV2,-,TRBJ1-2,-,CASSDGRTGVGYTF,TGTGCCAGCAGTGATGGTAGAACCGGTGTGGGCTACACCTTC
TRBV6-2/TRBV6-3,many,TRBJ1-2,TRBD1,CASSSGRGLNYGYTF,TGTGCCAGCAGTTCGGGTAGGGGGCTGAACTATGGCTACACCTTC
TRBV7-6,-,TRBJ2-2,-,CASSLAGENTGELFF,TGTGCCAGCAGCTTAGCCGGGGAGAACACCGGGGAGCTGTTTTTT
TRBV15,-,TRBJ1-4,TRBD1,CATNELGQVDNEKLFF,TGTGCCACCAATGAGCTTGGACAGGTCGATAATGAAAAACTGTTTTTT
TRBV6-5,-,TRBJ1-5,TRBD1,CASGGTGVLQPQHF,TGTGCCAGCGGGGGGACAGGGGTTTTACAGCCCCAGCATTTT
TRBV5-3,-,TRBJ2-1,TRBD1,CARSFQGANEQFF,TGTGCCAGAAGCTTTCAGGGGGCCAATGAGCAGTTCTTC
TRBV4-2,-,TRBJ2-7,-,CASSQPGTISYEQYF,TGTGCCAGCAGCCAACCTGGGACAATAAGCTACGAGCAGTACTTC
TRBV19,once,TRBJ1-5,TRBD1,CASRDRGGNQPQHF,TGTGCCAGTAGGGACAGGGGCGGCAATCAGCCCCAGCATTTT
TRBV5-4,-,TRBJ2-1,TRBD2,CASSRQPASGGYNEQFF,TGTGCCAGCAGCCGCCAACCGGCTAGCGGGGGTTACAATGAGCAGTTCTTC
TRBV28,few,TRBJ1-4,-,CASSRAGRYEKLFF,TGTGCCAGCAGCCGTGCGGGACGGTATGAAAAACTGTTTTTT
TRBV7-3,-,TRBJ2-3,TRBD2,CASSLLGTRGTDTQYF,TGTGCCAGCAGCTTATTAGGGACTAGGGGCACAGATACGCAGTATTTT
TRBV5-6,few,TRBJ1-2,-,CASSFRFTRGIYGYTF,TGTGCCAGCAGCTTCCGCTTTACTCGAGGAATCTATGGCTACACCTTC
TRBV20-1,-,TRBJ2-5,-,CSASTGAYQETQYF,TGCAGTGCTAGTACGGGTGCGTACCAAGAGACCCAGTACTTC
TRBV30,-,TRBJ1-4,-,CAWSVQGPNEKLFF,TGTGCCTGGAGTGTTCAGGGCCCAAATGAAAAACTGTTTTTT
TRBV12-3/TRBV12-4,-,TRBJ1-4,-,CASSWNSNEKLFF,TGTGCCAGCAGTTGGAACAGTAATGAAAAACTGTTTTTT
TRBV10-3,-,TRBJ1-3,TRBD1,CAIRYSEGTGSGNTIYF,TGTGCCATCAGGTACTCTGAGGGGACAGGCTCTGGAAACACCATATATTTT
TRBV7-8,once,TRBJ2-1,-,CASSLLVLRTGNNEQFF,TGTGCCAGCAGCTTATTGGTCCTCAGGACGGGGAACAATGAGCAGTTCTTC
TRBV9,-,TRBJ1-6,-,CASSSTGDNSPLHF,TGTGCCAGCAGCTCAACAGGAGATAATTCACCCCTCCACTTT
TRBV19,-,TRBJ2-3,TRBD2,CASSASELAGVSTDTQYF,TGTGCCTCCAGCGCCTCGGAACTAGCGGGGGTTAGCACAGATACGCAGTATTTT
TRBV5-6,-,TRBJ1-4,TRBD1,CASSPIRHGTGSEKLFF,TGTGCCAGCAGCCCAATCCGACACGGGACAGGGTCTGAAAAACTGTTTTTT
TRBV4-3,-,TRBJ1-1,TRBD1,CASSQRTGTEAFF,TGCGCCAGCAGCCAAAGGACAGGGACTGAAGCTTTCTTT
TRBV5-8,-,TRBJ1-2,-,CASSFSGTLHSFRDGYTF,TGTGCCAGCAGCTTCTCCGGGACTTTACACAGCTTCAGAGATGGCTACACCTTC
TRBV4-1,-,TRBJ2-5,TRBD1,CASSPGTVNVETQYF,TGCGCCAGCAGCCCTGGGACAGTTAATGTGGAGACCCAGTACTTC
TRBV5-1,-,TRBJ1-4,-,CASSLANRAFGTNEKLFF,TGCGCCAGCAGCTTGGCGAACAGGGCTTTTGGGACTAATGAAAAACTGTTTTTT
TRBV2,-,TRBJ1-5,TRBD1,CASRTGDHQPQHF,TGTGCCAGCAGGACAGGGGACCATCAGCCCCAGCATTTT
TRBV6-5,-,TRBJ1-5,-,CASRSPGNGNQPQHF,TGTGCCAGCAGATCCCCAGGGAATGGCAATCAGCCCCAGCATTTT
TRBV11-1,-,TRBJ2-7,TRBD1,CASSWGQGLSYEQYF,TGTGCCAGCAGCTGGGGACAGGGCTTATCCTACGAGCAGTACTTC
TRBV4-2,-,TRBJ1-1,-,CASSQDPRRGWLLTEAFF,TGTGCCAGCAGCCAAGATCCTCGAAGGGGATGGTTGTTGACTGAAGCTTTCTTT
TRBV19,-,TRBJ2-1,-,CASSIVPQTGGNEQFF,TGTGCCAGTAGTATAGTGCCGCAGACAGGAGGAAATGAGCAGTTCTTC
TRBV19,-,TRBJ1-5,-,CATLKAGGYSNQPQHF,TGTGCCACCCTAAAGGCCGGGGGATATAGCAATCAGCCCCAGCATTTT